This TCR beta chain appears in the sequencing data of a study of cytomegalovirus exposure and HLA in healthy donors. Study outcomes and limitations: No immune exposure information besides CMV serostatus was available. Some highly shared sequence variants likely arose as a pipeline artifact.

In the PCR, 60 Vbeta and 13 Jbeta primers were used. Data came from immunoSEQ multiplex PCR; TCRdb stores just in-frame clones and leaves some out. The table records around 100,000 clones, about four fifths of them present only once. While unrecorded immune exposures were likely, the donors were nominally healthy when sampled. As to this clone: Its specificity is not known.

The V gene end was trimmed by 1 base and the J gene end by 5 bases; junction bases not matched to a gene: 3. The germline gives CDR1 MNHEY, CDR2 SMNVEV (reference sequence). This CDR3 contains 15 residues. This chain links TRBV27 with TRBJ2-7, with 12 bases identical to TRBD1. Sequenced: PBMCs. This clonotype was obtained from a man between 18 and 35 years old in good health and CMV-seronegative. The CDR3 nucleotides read TGTGCCAGCAGTTTATGGGGACAGGGGGCGGACGAGCAGTACTTC. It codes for CASSLWGQGADEQYF.